Included here is one TCR beta chain sequence, with context. In this sample, this clone turned up a few times. There is no known antigen for this receptor. It has no much larger one-base neighbor in the sample; base qualities were not kept. Each PCR received spiked-in synthetic TCR analog templates so that absolute template abundance could be estimated from read counts. For FFPE tumors, housekeeping genes were amplified and quantified to estimate usable DNA and compute T cell fraction. Using the immunoSEQ assay, TCRbeta CDR3 regions were amplified from genomic DNA with bias-controlled V and J gene primers. Sequencing of rearranged TCRbeta segments was done at approximately 20X coverage. The original pipeline was this. Sequencing errors were corrected by clustering, and CDR3s were annotated against IMGT so that V, D and J genes could be assigned. Out-of-frame and stop-codon sequences were excluded, and only productive TCRbeta rearrangements were used in downstream analyses. To compute clonality, Shannon entropy was normalized by the log of the number of unique productive sequences and then subtracted from one. Fisher's exact test with Benjamini-Hochberg correction, at a threshold of adjusted p below 0.01, was used to find clones that differed between time points or between blood and tumor. TCRdb's version of the immuneACCESS table is confined to in-frame rearrangements and falls short of the full clone set. An unresolved V gene accounts for under half of the shortfall where checked; the remainder is of unknown origin. The V and J calls and clone size were taken over from that table, and D and trimming were inferred from the DNA. A total of about 490 clones appear in this sample, roughly 24% of them only once. The ten largest clones capture 15% to 18% of the sample.

This sample was included in a study of PD-L1 blockade in urothelial cancer (dated by TCRdb to about 2017). Regarding the research as a whole: Therapy was started in about 2014 for all patients, and atezolizumab 1,200 mg was administered intravenously every 3 weeks. About 85% of the roughly 29 patients were identified as males with urothelial cancer of bladder origin, and a prior smoking history was reported by 18 of 29 patients. An ECOG performance status of 0 or 1 was recorded for the patients, and 0 to 3 prior chemotherapy regimens had been received by the patients. Tumor samples gave a median of about 1,400 T cells and about a thousand unique TCRs, with a median clonality of roughly 0.096 and T cell proportion of nearly 0.1. The study was an exploratory multi-omic analysis of somatic, immune and clinical correlates of response to PD-L1 blockade with atezolizumab in urothelial cancer. Pretreatment tumor samples, along with matched peripheral blood collected serially before and after atezolizumab treatment, underwent TCR sequencing. Progression-free survival longer than 6 months counted as durable clinical benefit, and TCR features were additionally tested against both progression-free and overall survival. In the same patients, pretreatment tumors underwent whole exome sequencing and RNA sequencing in addition to TCR sequencing. About 10 patients achieved durable clinical benefit and approximately 20 did not. Over 28 patients had pretreatment blood TCR-seq, some 24 had at least one posttreatment blood collection, and some 24 had tumor TCR-seq. Five patients were left out of tumor TCR analyses because tumors from two patients failed quality control and three patients had no tumor available. Results the study describes overall, beyond this receptor: The tumor samples were FFPE and were not collected immediately before treatment, and because only one sample per patient was used, heterogeneity may have been missed. Greater expansion of tumor-associated TCR clones in peripheral blood 3 weeks after the start of treatment was observed in patients with durable benefit (n of about 24, p = 0.022). Because of the small sample size (n ≈ 30) and the many exploratory analyses performed, the results are intended to be regarded as hypothesis-generating. A higher proportion of tumor-infiltrating T lymphocytes was found in patients with durable benefit (n of about 25, Mann-Whitney p = 0.047).

Per the publication, the time point label means: pretreatment tumor sample. The cohort included about 27 patients with locally advanced or metastatic urothelial carcinoma who were treated at Memorial Sloan Kettering on a trial protocol. All tumor tissue used for sequencing was obtained before atezolizumab dosing. The Qiagen DNeasy Blood extraction kit was used to purify genomic DNA from total PBMCs and from tumor samples. Trimming removed 0 bases from V and 3 bases from J, leaving 5 bases between the germline ends. Reading the germline V gene gives CDR1 SGHDN and CDR2 FVKESK. The CDR3 holds 13 amino acids from the cysteine to the phenylalanine. Only the CDR3 part of the read is kept: 39 bases, read in frame from the first base.

The chain employs TRBV14 and TRBJ1-1; a confident D gene designation cannot be given. The receptor was derived from a man between 60 and 75 years old with urothelial cancer. The sample was tumor tissue, taken before atezolizumab (anti-PD-L1) treatment. At the DNA level, the sequence is TGTGCCAGCAGCCAAGACAGTGACACTGAAGCTTTCTTT. This is translated as CASSQDSDTEAFF.